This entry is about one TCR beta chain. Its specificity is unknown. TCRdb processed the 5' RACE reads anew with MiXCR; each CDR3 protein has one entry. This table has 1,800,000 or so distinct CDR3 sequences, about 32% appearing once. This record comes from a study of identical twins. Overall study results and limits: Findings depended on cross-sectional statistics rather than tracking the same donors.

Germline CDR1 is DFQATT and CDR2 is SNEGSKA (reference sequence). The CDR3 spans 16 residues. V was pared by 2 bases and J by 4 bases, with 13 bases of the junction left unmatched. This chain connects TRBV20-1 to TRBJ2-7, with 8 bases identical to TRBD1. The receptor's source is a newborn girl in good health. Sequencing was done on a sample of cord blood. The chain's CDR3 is CSARFLRQGSPYEQYF. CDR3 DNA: TGCAGTGCTAGATTCCTCCGACAGGGGTCTCCTTACGAGCAGTACTTC.